The 16 T cell receptor beta chains below were found in one sample sequenced in a study of patients and donors after allogeneic stem cell transplantation. TCRdb analysed the RT-PCR reads with MiXCR anew, one entry per CDR3 protein. The sample records more than 55,000 distinct CDR3 sequences, approximately 12% being singletons. Sequenced sample: blood, either unsorted or a sorted T cell fraction (not recorded which). The receptors shown here come from a human donor who was either an allogeneic HSCT recipient or a stem cell or donor lymphocyte infusion donor (not recorded which). It is not recorded whose cells these are; they may come from a transplant donor.

This clonotype was detected ten times or more. This rearrangement joins TRBV27 to TRBJ1-1; D unclear. Germline assignment: CDR1 MNHEY and CDR2 SMNVEV (reference sequence). There are 14 residues in the CDR3. V lost 2 bases and J lost 7, with 14 bases in between. CDR3 nucleotides: TGTGCCAGCAGTTTAGGAACGCCTTACGATGAAGCTTTCTTT. Its translation is CASSLGTPYDEAFF.

There are many counts of this clonotype. The rearrangement joins TRBV20-1 to TRBJ1-1; unclear D gene. Germline lookup yields CDR1 DFQATT and CDR2 SNEGSKA (reference sequence). The CDR3 loop spans 13 amino acids. Trimming left V 5 bases short and J 1 base short, with 11 bases between. The CDR3 protein is CSALGTSNTEAFF. For the CDR3, the DNA is TGCAGTGCTCTCGGTACATCGAACACTGAAGCTTTCTTT.

The chain recombines TRBV24-1 with TRBJ2-1; D is possibly TRBD2 (6 bases). The V and J ends lost 4 bases and 0 bases respectively, with 12 bases between them. Germline V lookup: CDR1 KGHDR, CDR2 SFDVKD. CDR3 size: 16 residues. The CDR3 spells CATSDPDGSSYNEQFF. DNA for the CDR3: TGTGCCACCAGTGACCCGGACGGGAGCTCCTACAATGAGCAGTTCTTC.

On this clonotype: Since a much larger clone is just one base distant, this may be a read error. CDR3 protein: CASSYTSLQYF. DNA for the CDR3: TGTGCCAGCAGCTACACCAGCTTGCAGTACTTC. The gene calls are TRBV12-3 or TRBV12-4 and TRBJ2-7; D is unclear. The ends were cut back, 6 bases at V and 9 bases at J, with 12 bases in the middle. The CDR3 extends over 11 amino acids.

The chain employs TRBV2 and TRBJ2-2, with D maybe TRBD1 (5 bases). V lost 8 bases to trimming and J lost 1 base, with 14 bases between them. CDR3 size: 15 residues. The V gene's germline CDR1 is SNHLY and CDR2 FYNNEI. The CDR3 sequence: CASRNGALNTGELFF. For the CDR3, the DNA is TGTGCCAGCCGAAATGGGGCGCTGAACACCGGGGAGCTGTTTTTT.

The rearrangement links TRBV5-1 to TRBJ2-7; D is possibly TRBD2 (5 bases). Germline-derived CDR1 and CDR2 are SGHRS and YFSETQ. The CDR3 contains 13 residues. V was shortened by 0 bases and J by 3 bases, with 7 bases between the two germline ends. CDR3 in amino acids: CASSLDGVYEQYF. The CDR3, as DNA: TGCGCCAGCAGCTTGGACGGGGTCTACGAGCAGTACTTC.

The sample holds many counts of this clonotype. The chain employs TRBV14 and TRBJ2-4; D gene ambiguous. This CDR3 is built from 16 residues. Germline CDR1 and CDR2: SGHDN and FVKESK. The V end lost 0 bases, the J end lost 3 bases, and 12 bases lay between the germline ends. The DNA for the CDR3 is TGTGCCAGCAGCCAAGAGCTGAACTTAGGCAAAAACATTCAGTACTTC. Amino acids: CASSQELNLGKNIQYF.

V usage is TRBV11-3 and J usage is TRBJ2-4; TRBD1 might be the D (6 bases). The CDR3 runs 16 residues. Germline V gene data show CDR1 as SGHNT and CDR2 as YENEEA. Trimming cost V 5 bases and J 0 bases, with 14 bases left between them. CDR3 DNA sequence: TGTGCCAGCAGCCCAGGGGACACCTTAGCCAAAAACATTCAGTACTTC. Translated, it gives CASSPGDTLAKNIQYF.

The chain has TRBV5-1 and TRBJ2-7; the D is unclear. Germline CDR1 is SGHRS and CDR2 is YFSETQ. The CDR3 is 13 amino acids. Trimming left V 3 bases short and J 12 bases short, with 19 bases between. The CDR3 protein is CASSSQETGSRYF. CDR3 DNA sequence: TGCGCCAGCAGCTCCCAGGAGACCGGAAGTCGGTACTTC.

Remarks on this clonotype: A much larger clone sits a single nucleotide away, making a read error possible. The rearrangement joins TRBV3-1 to TRBJ1-5; 8 nucleotides agree with TRBD1. The CDR3 length is 14 residues. Germline CDR1 reads LGHDT; CDR2 reads YNNKEL (reference sequence). The CDR3 sequence is CASSPGTGYQPRHF. CDR3 DNA: TGTGCCAGCAGCCCAGGGACAGGTTATCAGCCCCGGCATTTT. Filled out from reference TRBV3-1 and TRBJ1-5, the complete variable domain reads DTAVSQTPKYLVTQMGNDKSIKCEQNLGHDTMYWYKQDSKKFLKIMFSYNNKELIINETVPNRFSPKSPDKAHLNLHINSLELGDSAVYFCASSPGTGYQPRHFGDGTRLSIL.

This chain connects TRBV10-3 to TRBJ1-5; tentative D call: TRBD1 (5 bases). The CDR3 runs 13 residues. Germline V gene data show CDR1 as ENHRY and CDR2 as SYGVKD. V shed 9 bases and J shed 5 bases, with 14 bases lying between them. CDR3 DNA sequence: TGTGCCATTTCTAGGGACCTCGATCAGCCCCAGCATTTT. As protein: CAISRDLDQPQHF.

This clonotype was picked up a small number of times. The chain is built from TRBV3-1 and TRBJ2-7; TRBD2 aligns across 12 bases. J was trimmed by 0 bases and V by 0 bases; bases with no gene match: 3. CDR3 length: 17 residues. Germline V gene data show CDR1 as LGHDT and CDR2 as YNNKEL (reference sequence). CDR3 region: CASSQDGLAGPSYEQYF. Here the CDR3 DNA reads TGTGCCAGCAGCCAAGATGGACTAGCGGGACCCTCCTACGAGCAGTACTTC.

This clonotype showed up just a few times. The rearrangement links TRBV7-9 to TRBJ1-4; D gene uncertain. The V gene's germline CDR1 is SEHNR and CDR2 FQNEAQ (reference sequence). Trimming removed 1 base from V and 4 bases from J, with 7 bases in between. The CDR3 is 14 amino acids. As DNA, the CDR3 is TGTGCCAGCAGCTTAGTCCAGTTTAATGAAAAACTGTTTTTT. This gives the protein CASSLVQFNEKLFF.

The sample holds a few counts of this clonotype. The rearrangement joins TRBV27 to TRBJ2-7; the D is unclear. V shed 3 bases and J shed 4 bases, with 10 bases lying between them. The CDR3 loop spans 13 amino acids. Germline values: CDR1 MNHEY, CDR2 SMNVEV (reference sequence). The chain's CDR3 is CASSLDPRYEQYF. The DNA for the CDR3 is TGTGCCAGCAGTTTGGACCCGCGGTACGAGCAGTACTTC.

This clonotype showed up just a few times. The chain is built from TRBV11-2 and TRBJ1-1; a weak D match, TRBD1 (5 bases). The CDR3 has 13 amino acids. Germline values: CDR1 SGHAT, CDR2 FQNNGV. Trimming removed 7 bases from V and 2 bases from J, with 11 bases in between. The CDR3: CASTAQVNTEAFF. The CDR3 DNA follows: TGTGCCAGCACCGCACAGGTAAACACTGAAGCTTTCTTT.

The gene calls are TRBV24-1 and TRBJ2-1; D ambiguous. Germline V CDR1 and CDR2: KGHDR, SFDVKD. Trimming took off 2 bases at V and 5 bases at J, with 6 bases between the two ends. This CDR3 has 13 amino acids. The CDR3, as DNA: TGTGCCACCAGTGATTGGCAAAACAATGAGCAGTTCTTC. Amino acids: CATSDWQNNEQFF.